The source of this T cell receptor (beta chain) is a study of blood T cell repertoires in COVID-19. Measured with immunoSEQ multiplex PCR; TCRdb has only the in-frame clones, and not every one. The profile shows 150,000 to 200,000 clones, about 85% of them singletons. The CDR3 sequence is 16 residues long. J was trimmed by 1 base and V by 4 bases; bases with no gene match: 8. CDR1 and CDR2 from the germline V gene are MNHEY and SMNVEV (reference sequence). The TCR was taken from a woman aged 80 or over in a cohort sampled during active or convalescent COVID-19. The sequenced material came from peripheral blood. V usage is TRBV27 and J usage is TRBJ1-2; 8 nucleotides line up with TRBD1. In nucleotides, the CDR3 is TGTGCCAGCAGTTCCTACCTCAGGGGGCTTAACTATGGCTACACCTTC. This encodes CASSSYLRGLNYGYTF.